A selection of T cell receptor beta chains follows, all from one sample in a study of blood T cells in healthy people across ages. TCRdb reprocessed the 5' RACE reads with MiXCR, giving one entry per CDR3 protein. In the table there are about 1.4 million distinct CDR3 sequences, approximately 63% of which are singletons. The specimen was blood. The receptor source for this set is a man between 18 and 29 years old in good health. CDR3s include the opening cysteine and the closing phenylalanine or tryptophan. The order of the fields is clone size, D gene, J gene, V gene, CDR3 DNA, CDR3 protein. A D gene is named only where the DNA matches it firmly. Clone size is given for some rows only: seen once, a few or many times, or a class if the clone is expanded.

once - TRBJ1-6 TRBV11-2 TGTGCCAGCAGCTGGGACGGGAGAGGCTATAATTCACCCCTCCACTTT CASSWDGRGYNSPLHF
- - TRBJ1-3 TRBV20-1 TGCAGTGCTACCGGGGGAAACTCTGGAAACACCATATATTTT CSATGGNSGNTIYF
- - TRBJ2-7 TRBV3-1 TGTGCCAGCAGCCAAACCAGTGTCTACGAGCAGTACTTC CASSQTSVYEQYF
- TRBD2 TRBJ2-1 TRBV29-1 TGCAGCGTCGGACTAGCGGGAGGGTTCTCCTACAATGAGCAGTTCTTC CSVGLAGGFSYNEQFF
- - TRBJ2-3 TRBV4-2 TGTGCCAGCACTGGTGGGGGGGCTGGCGCATCGGTGGATACGCAGTATTTT CASTGGGAGASVDTQYF
- - TRBJ1-2 TRBV4-1 TGCGCCAGCAGCCAGAAGACAGGCCCCAGCCCATACACCTTC CASSQKTGPSPYTF
few - TRBJ2-7 TRBV3-1 TGTGCCAGCAGCCACACGGACACCCTAAGAGGCGAGCAGTACTTC CASSHTDTLRGEQYF
- - TRBJ2-2 TRBV4-1 TGCGCCAGCAGCCCAGGGATTGGGTACACCGGGGAGCTGTTTTTT CASSPGIGYTGELFF
many - TRBJ1-1 TRBV29-1 TGCAGCGTGTTGACAGGCATCACTGAAGCTTTCTTT CSVLTGITEAFF
- TRBD2 TRBJ2-1 TRBV27 TGTGCCAGCACCAAGGTGGCGGGGGGCGGCAATGAGCAGTTCTTC CASTKVAGGGNEQFF
once - TRBJ2-2 TRBV7-2 TGTGCCAGCAGCCCGGACAGACTGAACACCGGGGAGCTGTTTTTT CASSPDRLNTGELFF
- - TRBJ1-2 TRBV27 TGTGCCAGCAGACTAAGACCGGGTACTAACTATGGCTACACCTTC CASRLRPGTNYGYTF
- TRBD1 TRBJ2-1 TRBV7-9 TGTGCCAGCAGCTTAGCAGAATTCAGTGGGACAGACGCTATCAATGAGCAGTTCTTC CASSLAEFSGTDAINEQFF
- TRBD2 TRBJ2-5 TRBV2 TGTGCCAGTACTAGCGGCCTGGAGACCCAGTACTTC CASTSGLETQYF
- - TRBJ2-5 TRBV29-1 TGCAGCGTCCTCACAGGTCTGGAGACCCAGTACTTC CSVLTGLETQYF
- TRBD1 TRBJ2-7 TRBV7-2 TGTGCCAGCAGCTTAGGGGCTGGACAGGGGGCTTACGAGCAGTACTTC CASSLGAGQGAYEQYF
- - TRBJ2-3 TRBV7-9 TGTGCCAGCAGCGTTCGACAGGCCACAGATACGCAGTATTTT CASSVRQATDTQYF
few - TRBJ1-5 TRBV6-2/TRBV6-3 TGTGCCAGCAGTTTCCGGGGAGAACAGCCCCAGCATTTT CASSFRGEQPQHF
- - TRBJ1-5 TRBV3-1 TGTGCCAGCAGCCAAGTTACGGGTATCAATCAGCCCCAGCATTTT CASSQVTGINQPQHF
few TRBD2 TRBJ2-1 TRBV20-1 TGCAGTGCTCGAGCGGGGCCCGACAATGAGCAGTTCTTC CSARAGPDNEQFF
- - TRBJ2-7 TRBV29-1 TGCAGCGTTGAAACGACAGGTACCTACAATGAGCAGTACTTC CSVETTGTYNEQYF
few - TRBJ1-2 TRBV10-3 TGTGCCATCTTGGGGCAGCCAAACTATGGCTACACCTTC CAILGQPNYGYTF
- - TRBJ1-2 TRBV6-5 TGTGCCAGCAGTTACTCGCCGAAATACAGCAACTATAGCTACACCTTC CASSYSPKYSNYSYTF
- - TRBJ2-2 TRBV27 TGTGCCAGCAGCGTCGGGGACACCGGGGAACTGTTTTTT CASSVGDTGELFF
- - TRBJ2-1 TRBV20-1 TGCAGTGCAAGGGAGGGGGAGACTGTCAATGAGCAGTTCTTC CSAREGETVNEQFF
few TRBD1 TRBJ1-1 TRBV6-1 TGTGCCAGCAGATCCGGGACAGAAAGGACTGAAGCTTTCTTT CASRSGTERTEAFF
- - TRBJ1-2 TRBV4-1 TGCGCCAGCAGCCAAGATCCCTATAACGATGGCTACACCTTC CASSQDPYNDGYTF
- - TRBJ1-2 TRBV6-5 TGTGCCAGCAGTCTCTCGACAACATATGGCTACACCTTC CASSLSTTYGYTF
- TRBD2 TRBJ2-1 TRBV20-1 TGCAGTGCTCGACGGACTAGTTCGAATGAGCAGTTCTTC CSARRTSSNEQFF
few TRBD2 TRBJ2-1 TRBV11-1 TGTGCCAGCAGCTTAGCCCCGATAGCGGGGAAAGGTGAGCAGTTCTTC CASSLAPIAGKGEQFF
- - TRBJ2-3 TRBV11-2 TGTGCCGGCAGCTTACAGGGCACAGATACGCAGTATTTT CAGSLQGTDTQYF
few TRBD2 TRBJ2-3 TRBV4-1 TGCGCCAGCAGCCAGGTAGCGGGGCCCTCGGATACGCAGTATTTT CASSQVAGPSDTQYF
- - TRBJ2-5 TRBV6-5 TGTGCCAGCAGTCGACACAGGGCACAAGAGACCCAGTACTTC CASSRHRAQETQYF
few TRBD2 TRBJ2-1 TRBV28 TGTGCCAGCAGTTTCGAGCCTAGCGGGGGGGATCGCCGCGAGCAGTTCTTC CASSFEPSGGDRREQFF
- TRBD2 TRBJ2-7 TRBV7-9 TGTGCCAGCAGCTTTGGGGGGACTAGCGGGAGTATCTACGAGCAGTACTTC CASSFGGTSGSIYEQYF
- TRBD1 TRBJ1-2 TRBV4-3 TGCGCCAGCAGCCAAGATCTACAGGGGAACTATGGCTACACCTTC CASSQDLQGNYGYTF
few - TRBJ1-5 TRBV12-5 TGTGCTAGTGGTTCCGTGGGTCAGCCCCAGCATTTT CASGSVGQPQHF